This T cell receptor beta chain was identified during a study of cytotoxic CD8 clonotypes in ibrutinib-treated CLL. General observations from the study: Clonality was higher at baseline than in age-matched healthy donors and tracked circulating CD8+ T-cell counts.

This CDR3 region has 17 residues. V shed 5 bases and J shed 0 bases, with 17 bases lying between them. Germline values: CDR1 MNHEY, CDR2 SMNVEV (reference sequence). Notes on this clone: What it recognizes is unknown.

Generated by immunoSEQ multiplex PCR, the TCRdb table keeps only in-frame clones and is missing some. This table holds about 310,000 clones, 80% found once. The V gene is TRBV27, the J gene TRBJ1-3; D perhaps matches TRBD1 (5 bases). The sample consisted of PBMCs, taken before ibrutinib treatment. The receptor was isolated from a human donor with chronic lymphocytic leukemia. The chain's CDR3 is CASSTSSTGHSGNTIYF. In nucleotides, the CDR3 is TGTGCCAGCAGTACCTCCTCAACAGGCCACTCTGGAAACACCATATATTTT.